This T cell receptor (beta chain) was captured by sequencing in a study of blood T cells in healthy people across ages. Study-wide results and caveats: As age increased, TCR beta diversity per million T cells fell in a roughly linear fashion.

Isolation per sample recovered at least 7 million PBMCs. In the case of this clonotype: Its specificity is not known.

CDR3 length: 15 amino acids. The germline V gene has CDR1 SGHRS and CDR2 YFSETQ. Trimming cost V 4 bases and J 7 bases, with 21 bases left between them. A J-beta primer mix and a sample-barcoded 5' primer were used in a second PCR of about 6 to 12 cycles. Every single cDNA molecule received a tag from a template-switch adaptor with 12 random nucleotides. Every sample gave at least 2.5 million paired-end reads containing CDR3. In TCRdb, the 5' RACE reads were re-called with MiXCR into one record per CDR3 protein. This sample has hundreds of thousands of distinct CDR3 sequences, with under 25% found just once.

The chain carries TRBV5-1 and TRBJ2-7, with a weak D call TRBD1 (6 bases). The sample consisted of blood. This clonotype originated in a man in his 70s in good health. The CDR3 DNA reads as TGCGCCAGCAGCCCCTGGACGGGGACAACTAAAGAGCAGTACTTC. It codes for CASSPWTGTTKEQYF.